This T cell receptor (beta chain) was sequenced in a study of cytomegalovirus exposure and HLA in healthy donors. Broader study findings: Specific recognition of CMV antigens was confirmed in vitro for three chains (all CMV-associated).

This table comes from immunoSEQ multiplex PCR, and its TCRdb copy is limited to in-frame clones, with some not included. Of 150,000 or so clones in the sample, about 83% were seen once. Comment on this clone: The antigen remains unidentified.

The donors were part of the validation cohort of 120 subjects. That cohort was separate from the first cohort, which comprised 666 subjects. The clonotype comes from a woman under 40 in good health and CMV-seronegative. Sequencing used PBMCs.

The CDR3 nucleotides read TGTGCCAGCAGCTTAGATAACGGCGGGACTGAAAAACTGTTTTTT. Translated, it gives CASSLDNGGTEKLFF. The chain recombines TRBV11-2 with TRBJ1-4, with TRBD1 as a possible D gene (5 bases). V lost 0 bases and J 7 bases, leaving 12 bases between the germline ends. This CDR3 region has 15 residues. From germline, CDR1 is SGHAT and CDR2 FQNNGV.